This T cell receptor beta chain was profiled in a study of shared clonotypes between healthy human individuals (dated by TCRdb to 2019 to 2021). Study-wide context: A few men and a couple of women, aged 18 to 49 years, made up the cohort. For each donor, CD4 naive and CD4 memory were each run on three plates, CD8 naive on two plates, and CD8 memory on one plate. Blood TCR repertoires of five healthy adults were deeply sequenced to estimate repertoire size and the extent of clonotype sharing between individuals. To increase sequencing depth and limit assay-specific biases, TCR repertoire library preparation and sequencing were carried out by different laboratories using diverse techniques. Between about 0.94 and 8.9 billion PBMCs per donor were obtained by leukapheresis.

Using the deep immunoSEQ assay, multiplex PCR amplified TCR CDR3 regions from genomic DNA. Genomic DNA extracted from each cell subset was distributed evenly over all wells of several immunoSEQ 96-well plates, and each plate served as one replicate. For sorted subsets, approximately 210 ng of genomic DNA, equivalent to 25,000 to 35,000 T cell genomes, went into each replicate PCR. The purified libraries were quantified using a Qubit 3.0 fluorometer, sized with a Bioanalyzer 2100, and then quantified again using the KAPA Library Quantification kit. Every immunoSEQ 96-well plate was sequenced on a dedicated single-read 150-cycle Illumina NextSeq 550 flow cell. The original methods were these. Because the immunoSEQ output included only junctional sequences and no quality scores, the filtering could not be the same as the filtering used for full-length reads. Sequences were annotated with PyIR, a Python wrapper for IgBLAST v1.9, using IMGT germline references to assign V/J genes and CDR3. Any read was removed if the V/J assignment was weak (E-value above 1e-6), the CDR3 was missing, or the read contained stop codons, out-of-frame junctions, or ambiguous translated residues. V3J clonotypes were defined as sequences sharing the same inferred V gene, J gene, and CDR3 amino acid sequence. Percentage overlap between repertoires was calculated by dividing the number of shared unique clonotypes by the size of the smaller repertoire. Repertoire richness was assessed with RTK rarefaction, the Chao1 estimator, and Recon v2.1 estimates of unobserved clonotypes. Generation probabilities for all TCRbeta clonotypes obtained by the gDNA method from a handful of donors were computed using OLGA. TCRdb stores this immuneACCESS table with in-frame sequences only. Part of the clones is absent; in the studies checked, under half of the shortfall reflects unresolved V genes, and no reason is known for the rest. The V and J calls and clone size come from that table; D and trimming were worked out from the DNA. Counted in this sample were approximately 2.5 million clones; 93% of them appeared once. 0.36% of the sample lies in the top ten.

Trimming costs V 5 bases and J 7 bases, and their ends lie 18 bases apart. For CDR1 and CDR2, the germline V gene lists ENHRY and SYGVKD. There are 15 amino acids in the CDR3, from cysteine to phenylalanine inclusive. The read is trimmed to its CDR3 DNA, 45 bases read in frame from base 1. On the study overall, not on this receptor specifically: When a handful of donors were compared, the shared fraction of clonotypes was approximately 5% for naive CD4, 3.5% for naive CD8, about 2.4% for memory CD4, and 0.4% for memory CD8. Compared with non-shared clonotypes, the clonotypes found in all four sorted-subset donors had higher generation probabilities. Based on pairwise subsampling, the degree of clonotype sharing among donors was expected to be affected by sequencing depth. Because the study included a small number of donors, the genetic and exposure-history diversity represented was limited. Sampling was limited to blood, and TCR repertoires in tissue likely differ from TCR repertoires in blood. Naive subsets generally had larger estimated clonotype richness than memory subsets. Incomplete sequencing was indicated by rarefaction of sorted-subset datasets, despite the large sequencing depth.

Healthy HIV-negative adults with no recently reported acute infections or vaccinations were included as donors. Only Caucasian adults living in Nashville, Tennessee, USA were represented among the donors. CD4+ T cells were enriched by magnetic negative selection; naive cells were then positively selected on CD45RA, and the negative fraction formed the memory subset. After blood collection by leukapheresis, PBMCs were isolated using Ficoll-Histopaque density gradient centrifugation and then cryopreserved in the vapor phase of liquid nitrogen. Analytical flow cytometry was used to check the purity and quantity of each magnetically sorted T cell population. From each sorted fraction, genomic DNA was isolated and quantified by UV absorbance on a Nanodrop 2000c. As for this clone: Its antigen is still unknown. Qualities for individual bases were not recorded, and no much larger clone is one base off.

The sequence was obtained from a man aged 18 to 35 in good health. Some clones in this sample may be carry-over from other donors' samples. Sequencing input: naive CD4+ T cells from PBMCs. The sample's cell subset or site, from its label and the paper: CD45RA+ positively selected. The rearranged chain carries TRBV10-3 and TRBJ2-1; no confident D gene assignment can be made. The DNA sequence follows: TGTGCCATCAGTCGAGTTGGGCCTAGTGAAAATGAGCAGTTCTTC. It codes for CAISRVGPSENEQFF.